The source of this TCR beta chain is a study of low-dose radiotherapy and immunotherapy resistance in tumors. Across the whole study: A dose of 0.5 Gy per fraction was delivered to Cohort 1 every 2 weeks, for a total of 6.5 Gy. Cohort 2 was treated with 1 Gy per fraction every two weeks, amounting to 13 Gy across 26 weeks.

The germline CDR1 and CDR2 sequences are MDHEN and SYDVKM. CDR3 length equals 16 residues. The V end was cut by 5 bases, the J end by 0 bases, with 13 bases between. Each donor was administered nivolumab, ipilimumab, aspirin, low-dose cyclophosphamide and low-dose radiotherapy. Primers targeting TRAV and TRBV primed first-strand cDNA, covering alpha and beta chains. The PCR that amplified TCRs ran for 20 to 25 cycles, relying on a constant-region primer and a V-primer adapter. TCRdb re-derived calls from the reads in MiXCR, one entry per CDR3 protein. The sample holds 7,300 or so distinct CDR3 sequences, roughly three fifths seen once.

The V call is TRBV28, the J call TRBJ2-2; D call uncertain. The TCR was taken from a human donor with advanced metastatic prostate, ovarian, gallbladder or colorectal cancer (not recorded which). This table probably holds off-target reads from a library built for another chain. Here the CDR3 reads CASSDLEVSNTGELFF. The CDR3 DNA reads as TGTGCCAGCAGTGATCTTGAGGTTTCGAACACCGGGGAGCTGTTTTTT. Full variable domain (rest looked up from reference TRBV28 and TRBJ2-2): DVKVTQSSRYLVKRTGEKVFLECVQDMDHENMFWYRQDPGLGLRLIYFSYDVKMKEKGDIPEGYSVSREKKERFSLILESASTNQTSMYLCASSDLEVSNTGELFFGEGSRLTVL.